The entry below describes one T cell receptor (beta chain). The data were taken from a study of blood T cell repertoires in COVID-19. Across the study: PBMCs, B-cell-depleted T cells, or T cells were the source of the cDNA or gDNA that made up the material.

Germline CDR1 reads SGDLS; CDR2 reads YYNGEE. Between the trimmed V and J ends, which lost 0 bases and 8 bases, there was a span of 14 bases. This CDR3 region has 14 residues. Original data processing: Amplification of reference gene primers was used by the study to estimate nucleated cell counts. The protocol was immunoSEQ multiplex PCR, while the TCRdb copy is restricted to in-frame clones and leaves out a portion. V and J calls and clone size are given by that table; D and trimming were obtained from the DNA. The table has over 200,000 clones, around nine tenths seen once. Sequencing was done on a sample of peripheral blood. The chain combines TRBV9 with TRBJ1-1; D call uncertain. This receptor was identified in a woman aged 55-69 years with acute or convalescent COVID-19. For the CDR3, the DNA is TGTGCCAGCAGCGTAGACTGGAGGGTAAACGAAGCTTTCTTT. Its translation is CASSVDWRVNEAFF.